A single sample is the source of the 5 T cell receptor beta chains below, sequenced in a study of OX40 agonist ivuxolimab in advanced cancers. Sequenced by immunoSEQ multiplex PCR; TCRdb stores in-frame clones only, minus some. The profile shows tens of thousands of clones, about 86% of them singletons. The sample was CD4+ or CD8+ T cells sorted from blood, taken in a trial of the OX40 agonist ivuxolimab. The receptors shown here come from an adult with an advanced solid tumor such as melanoma, head and neck, liver or kidney cancer.

This rearrangement joins TRBV7-2 to TRBJ1-3; tentative D call: TRBD1 (5 bases). This CDR3 spans 15 amino acids. Trimming removed 5 bases from V and 0 bases from J, with 11 bases in between. In germline, CDR1 is SGHTA, CDR2 FQGNSA. CDR3 nucleotide sequence: TGTGCCAGCAGCGACCAACAGGTCTCTGGAAACACCATATATTTT. It yields the protein CASSDQQVSGNTIYF.

This clone was detected a few times. The V gene is TRBV9, the J gene TRBJ1-5; 8 bases fit TRBD1. CDR3 length: 15 amino acids. CDR1 is SGDLS, CDR2 YYNGEE, per germline. With V trimmed by 2 bases and J by 4 bases, 5 bases remained unmatched. The CDR3 DNA reads TGTGCCAGCAGCGTCCAGGGACAGGAGAATCAGCCCCAGCATTTT. Protein: CASSVQGQENQPQHF.

The V call is TRBV4-3, the J call TRBJ1-2; the D gene is possibly TRBD1 (5 bases). V was trimmed by 0 bases and J by 0 bases, leaving 11 bases between them. This CDR3 is 16 amino acids long. Germline V lookup: CDR1 LGHNA, CDR2 YSLEER. The CDR3 region has the DNA TGCGCCAGCAGCCAAGAAGTGTGGGACTCTAACTATGGCTACACCTTC. Translation gives CASSQEVWDSNYGYTF.

The V and J genes are TRBV10-3 and TRBJ2-1, with 8 bases matching TRBD1. Germline V CDR1 and CDR2: ENHRY, SYGVKD. The J segment lost 5 bases and the V segment lost 7 bases, leaving 13 bases of the junction unmatched. The CDR3 has 16 amino acids. The CDR3 DNA reads TGTGCCATCAAAGCATGGACCGGGACAGGAGACAATGAGCAGTTCTTC. Residues: CAIKAWTGTGDNEQFF.

The CDR3 loop is CASSPRAGANVLTF. The CDR3 bases are TGTGCCAGCAGCCCCCGCGCTGGGGCCAACGTCCTGACTTTC. The chain is built from TRBV25-1 and TRBJ2-6; D is uncertain. V shed 6 bases and J shed 2 bases, with 8 bases lying between them. The CDR3 length is 14 residues. In germline, CDR1 is MGHDK, CDR2 SYGVNS.